This TCR beta chain was observed in a study listed by TCRdb under 2016. In its sample, this clonotype was seen a few times. Its binding antigen is unknown. One base away there is no much larger clone; base qualities are not given. CDR1 SEHNR and CDR2 FQNEAQ are derived from the germline V gene (reference sequence). The CDR3 numbers 15 residues from cysteine through phenylalanine. The kept DNA is CDR3 alone, 45 bases in frame from the first base. V has 2 bases trimmed and J has 0 bases trimmed; junction bases matching no gene number 3. Library construction relied on RT-PCR. Sequencing instrument: Illumina MiSeq. TCRdb reworked the public reads: Q25 trimming with fastp, MiXCR clone assembly, productive beta chains retained. Rows with one shared CDR3 protein collapse into an entry with the most common genes and DNA. This sample has about 680,000 distinct CDR3 sequences in its table, and approximately 15% of those were observed once. 3.6% of the sample goes to the ten largest clones.

The clonotype comes from a female donor in good health, serving as a healthy control. The specimen sequenced was memory CD4+ T cells from blood. Rearrangement joined TRBV7-9 to TRBJ2-7, and 8 junctional nucleotides match TRBD1. The CDR3 loop reads CASSLQGAASYEQYF. The DNA reads TGTGCCAGCAGCTTACAGGGGGCGGCCTCCTACGAGCAGTACTTC.